This T cell receptor (beta chain) was recorded in a study of T cell changes during pregnancy in multiple sclerosis. The length of the CDR3 is 15 residues. Per the germline V gene, CDR1 is SGHAT and CDR2 is FQNNGV. V shed 0 bases, J shed 5 bases, and the junction held 7 bases outside the gene matches. Assay: immunoSEQ multiplex PCR; the TCRdb copy retains only in-frame clones and omits some. The repertoire consists of 60,000 to 85,000 clones, with about 91% occurring once and the leading ten covering 1.3% to 1.5%. The chain links TRBV11-2 to TRBJ2-7; 7 nucleotides agree with TRBD2. This TCR derives from a female donor in good health, enrolled as a control in a pregnancy study. This material consisted of peripheral blood, taken in the second trimester of pregnancy. CDR3: CASSLDGRPGDEQYF. The DNA of the CDR3 is TGTGCCAGCAGCTTAGACGGGAGGCCCGGGGACGAGCAGTACTTC.